This TCR beta chain was sequenced during a study of blood T cell repertoires in COVID-19. Study-wide background: Samples came from the United States, Italy and Spain, spanning acute and convalescent COVID-19.

Original handling: Estimation of nucleated cell counts relied on the amplification of reference gene primers. Using immunoSEQ multiplex PCR, the repertoire was profiled, and TCRdb retains in-frame clones only, with some absent. That table furnishes V, J and clone size, whereas the DNA furnished D and trimming. The sample gives about 170,000 clones, about four fifths of which show up once; about 3.5% is in the top ten. A few counts support this clone. The CDR3 consists of 14 residues. Trimming removed 5 bases from V and 1 base from J; junction bases left unmatched: 5. The germline V gene has CDR1 LNHDA and CDR2 SQIVND (reference sequence). Participants spanned ages roughly 18 to 95 years and resided in about 25 US areas. Donors were grouped by their self-reported clinical history.

The source is a woman between 50 and 59 years old in a cohort exposed to, infected with or recovered from COVID-19 (not recorded which). The chain combines TRBV19 with TRBJ2-7, with 7 bases matching TRBD1. Input material: PBMCs or T cells enriched from blood (not recorded which). CDR3 in amino acids: CASSSQTGSYEQYF. The CDR3 bases are TGTGCCAGTAGTTCACAGACAGGGTCCTACGAGCAGTACTTC.